This TCR beta chain was identified during a study of beta chain features in type 1 diabetes. Findings of the study overall: There was a moderate but significant shortening of TCRB CDR3s in all four CD4+ subsets of Type 1 diabetes patients. Compared with healthy donors, patients appeared to share more similar naive, central memory and regulatory TCRB repertoires.

The authors sorted CD4+ naive, central memory, regulatory and stem cell-like memory cells via CD45RO/CCR7/CD25/CD127/CD95/CD27. Regarding this clone: Its antigen is as yet unknown.

This CDR3 is built from 13 residues. Germline trimming cut 4 bases from V and 8 bases from J; bases unmatched to any gene: 4. Per germline, CDR1 SGHTA and CDR2 FQGNSA. The sequenced template was cDNA made from the entire isolated RNA. A few million reads were obtained on average from naive, central memory and regulatory T cell samples. The method was immunoSEQ multiplex PCR; TCRdb's version includes in-frame clones alone and lacks a portion of them. This sample has some 350,000 clones, with roughly 13% found just once. The chain is built from TRBV7-2 and TRBJ2-1, with 8 nucleotides matching TRBD1. The sample comprised naive CD4+ T cells from blood. The receptor was isolated from a young woman with type 1 diabetes. CDR3 nucleotides: TGTGCCAGCAGCTCAGGGGGCAGACATGAGCAGTTCTTC. Amino acid sequence: CASSSGGRHEQFF. The whole variable domain, remainder taken from reference TRBV7-2 and TRBJ2-1, is GAGVSQSPSNKVTEKGKDVELRCDPISGHTALYWYRQSLGQGLEFLIYFQGNSAPDKSGLPSDRFSAERTGGSVSTLTIQRTQQEDSAVYLCASSSGGRHEQFFGPGTRLTVL.